A single sample is the source of the 10 T cell receptor beta chains below, sequenced in a study of blood T cell repertoires in COVID-19. Generated by immunoSEQ multiplex PCR, the TCRdb table keeps only in-frame clones and is missing some. Among 360,000 or so clones listed, around 90% were seen once. Input material: peripheral blood. Source of these receptors: a woman aged 55-70 years with COVID-19, enrolled during active disease.

This sequence joins TRBV6-5 and TRBJ1-2, with D possibly matching TRBD1 (6 bases). Trimming cost V 7 bases and J 8 bases, with 14 bases left between them. The germline V gene encodes CDR1 MNHEY and CDR2 SVGAGI. The CDR3 has 12 amino acids. In nucleotides, the CDR3 is TGTGCCAGCACACAGGGTCTGCGCGGCTACACCTTC. This gives the protein CASTQGLRGYTF.

The chain combines TRBV5-1 with TRBJ1-3; D is perhaps TRBD1 (5 bases). Germline V gene lookup returns CDR1 SGHRS and CDR2 YFSETQ. V shed 3 bases and J shed 0 bases, with 13 bases lying between them. The CDR3 contains 16 residues. The DNA of the CDR3 is TGCGCCAGCAGCTCAACCGGGGGGACCTCTGGAAACACCATATATTTT. Translated, it gives CASSSTGGTSGNTIYF.

The genes are TRBV7-9 and TRBJ1-3; TRBD1 might be the D (6 bases). The CDR3 is made up of 15 amino acids. CDR1 SEHNR and CDR2 FQNEAQ come from the germline V gene (reference sequence). Trimming took 4 bases from V and 0 from J, leaving 10 bases between them. The CDR3 sequence: CASSSGGPSGNTIYF. The DNA for the CDR3 is TGTGCCAGCAGCTCGGGGGGCCCCTCTGGAAACACCATATATTTT.

This clone showed up just once. The rearrangement uses TRBV7-9 and TRBJ1-6; TRBD1 matches at 10 bases. Trimming took 4 bases from V and 6 from J; bases not matched to a gene: 3. The CDR3 has 15 residues. Germline V gene lookup returns CDR1 SEHNR and CDR2 FQNEAQ (reference sequence). The CDR3 sequence is CASSSTGGFNSPLHF. The CDR3 DNA follows: TGTGCCAGCAGCTCGACAGGGGGCTTTAATTCACCCCTCCACTTT.

This sequence joins TRBV12-3 or TRBV12-4 and TRBJ1-2; tentative D call: TRBD1 (6 bases). V lost 4 bases to trimming and J lost 6 bases, with 12 bases between them. The CDR3 consists of 13 residues. This CDR3 reads CASSSLTGHGYTF. In DNA, the CDR3 is TGTGCCAGCAGTTCACTCACAGGGCATGGCTACACCTTC.

The rearrangement uses TRBV20-1 and TRBJ1-4; 8 nucleotides match TRBD1. The length of the CDR3 is 14 residues. The trim removed 3 bases at V and 4 bases at J, leaving 4 bases unmatched. Per germline, CDR1 DFQATT and CDR2 SNEGSKA (reference sequence). This CDR3 is CSASGQGFNEKLFF. The CDR3, as DNA: TGCAGTGCTAGTGGACAGGGATTTAATGAAAAACTGTTTTTT.

V is TRBV12-3 or TRBV12-4 and J is TRBJ2-2; D possibly corresponds to TRBD2 (5 bases). The CDR3 spans 12 residues. Deletions cut 7 bases from V and 8 bases from J, with 11 bases between. CDR3 DNA: TGTGCCAGCACCCCATGGGAGGGGGAGCTGTTTTTT. Protein sequence: CASTPWEGELFF.

The rearrangement uses TRBV9 and TRBJ1-6; D is perhaps TRBD1 (5 bases). Germline V gives CDR1 SGDLS, CDR2 YYNGEE. CDR3 length equals 14 residues. V was shortened by 3 bases and J by 5 bases, with 9 bases between the two germline ends. CDR3: CASSAGFHNSPLHF. Written as DNA, the CDR3 is TGTGCCAGCAGCGCAGGGTTCCATAATTCACCCCTCCACTTT. The full variable domain, in which reference TRBV9 and TRBJ1-6 provide the parts outside the CDR3, is DSGVTQTPKHLITATGQRVTLRCSPRSGDLSVYWYQQSLDQGLQFLIQYYNGEERAKGNILERFSAQQFPDLHSELNLSSLELGDSALYFCASSAGFHNSPLHFGNGTRLTVT.

The genes are TRBV19 and TRBJ2-1; D may be TRBD1 (6 bases). Germline values: CDR1 LNHDA, CDR2 SQIVND (reference sequence). The CDR3 is 16 residues long. Trimming pared 4 bases from V and 4 bases from J, leaving 17 bases between. CDR3 amino acids: CASSSGGQTLYNEQFF. Written as DNA, the CDR3 is TGTGCCAGTAGTAGTGGGGGACAAACCCTTTACAATGAGCAGTTCTTC.

The chain uses TRBV28 and TRBJ1-1; D gene ambiguous. V was trimmed by 5 bases and J by 9 bases, leaving 13 bases between them. CDR1 is MDHEN and CDR2 is SYDVKM in the germline V gene. This CDR3 has 12 residues. CDR3 in DNA: TGTGCCAGCAGTATCCGGGAGGTCAAAGCTTTCTTT. It codes for CASSIREVKAFF.